These 14 T cell receptor beta chains were sequenced from one sample in a study of spatial heterogeneity in lung cancer. TCRdb recomputed calls from the 5' RACE reads with MiXCR, one row per CDR3 protein. The data hold around 11,000 distinct CDR3 sequences, with around 6.9% observed a single time. Noted time point: sample taken at primary tumor resection. Unsorted whole RNA samples from tumor, nontumor lung or frozen PBMC were sequenced. The sample here was PBMCs, taken at surgery. These receptors were collected from a male donor with early-stage non-small cell lung cancer.

This clonotype was found many times. Because the library targeted alpha chains, this beta chain is an off-target read whose size means little. This chain links TRBV29-1 with TRBJ2-7; D remains unclear. Looked up from germline, CDR1 is SQVTM and CDR2 is ANQGSEA. CDR3 size: 11 residues. Trimming took 4 bases from V and 0 from J, leaving 4 bases between them. This chain's CDR3 is CSVVGSYEQYF. The CDR3 DNA is TGCAGCGTTGTCGGCTCCTACGAGCAGTACTTC.

This clonotype came up many times. Since it is a stray read in a library aimed at alpha chains, this beta chain has a size that is not meaningful. This chain connects TRBV7-2 to TRBJ2-1; D remains unclear. This CDR3 region has 14 residues. Germline V gene lookup returns CDR1 SGHTA and CDR2 FQGNSA. Trimming shortened V by 1 base and J by 4 bases, and 8 bases separated the two germline ends. The CDR3, as DNA: TGTGCCAGCAGCTTAGTGGGCGAGTACAATGAGCAGTTCTTC. Translated: CASSLVGEYNEQFF.

Comments on this clonotype: The size of this beta chain means little, since it is a stray read in a library made for alpha chains. The rearrangement uses TRBV28 and TRBJ1-2; D is uncertain. The CDR3 totals 12 residues. Germline values: CDR1 MDHEN, CDR2 SYDVKM. The V and J ends lost 3 bases and 4 bases respectively, with 6 bases between them. For the CDR3, the DNA is TGTGCCAGCAGTTTTGGAGCCTATGGCTACACCTTC. This sequence encodes CASSFGAYGYTF.

A remark on this clonotype: This beta chain is an unintended read in a library built for alpha chains; its size means little. This rearrangement joins TRBV9 to TRBJ1-3; D possibly corresponds to TRBD1 (5 bases). V was clipped by 4 bases and J by 2 bases, with 19 bases between them. Germline V gene sequence: CDR1 SGDLS, CDR2 YYNGEE. The CDR3 is 17 amino acids. Here the CDR3 reads CASSLPAGGTAGNTIYF. In DNA, the CDR3 is TGTGCCAGCAGCTTACCCGCGGGGGGTACTGCTGGAAACACCATATATTTT.

This clonotype was recorded many times. This beta chain is an unintended read in a library built for alpha chains; its size means little. The chain carries TRBV20-1 and TRBJ2-3; 9 bases are shared with TRBD2. The germline V gene has CDR1 DFQATT and CDR2 SNEGSKA (reference sequence). The CDR3 spans 15 residues. V shed 4 bases and J 4 bases; nucleotides not matched to a gene: 9. CDR3: CSAIDLAGPPDTQYF. CDR3 coding DNA: TGCAGTGCTATCGACCTAGCGGGGCCCCCAGATACGCAGTATTTT.

This clonotype appeared a few times. This beta chain represents an off-target read in a library built for alpha chains; its size is of limited meaning. The chain links TRBV14 to TRBJ2-1; 7 nucleotides match TRBD2. The CDR3 extends over 14 amino acids. Germline V lookup: CDR1 SGHDN, CDR2 FVKESK. V gave up 6 bases and J gave up 0 bases; unmatched junction bases: 2. The CDR3 reads CASSGGSSYNEQFF. The CDR3 nucleotides read TGTGCCAGCAGTGGCGGGAGCTCCTACAATGAGCAGTTCTTC.

Remarks on this clonotype: This beta chain was picked up by a library intended for alpha chains and is off target, so its count carries little meaning. The CDR3 nucleotides are TGTGCCAGCAGTCCTCAGACAGGAGTGAACACTGAAGCTTTCTTT. Its protein is CASSPQTGVNTEAFF. This chain uses TRBV12-3 or TRBV12-4 with TRBJ1-1, with D maybe TRBD1 (6 bases). CDR3 size: 15 residues. Trimming removed 5 bases at V and 0 bases at J, with 13 bases between.

Remarks on this clonotype: The library was prepared for alpha chains; this beta chain is a stray read, so its frequency means little. This rearrangement joins TRBV25-1 to TRBJ2-3; 7 nucleotides match TRBD1. The V gene's germline CDR1 is MGHDK and CDR2 SYGVNS. V lost 2 bases to trimming and J lost 5 bases; unmatched junction nucleotides: 4. The CDR3 is 14 residues long. The CDR3 spells CASSETGEVDTQYF. CDR3 nucleotides: TGTGCCAGCAGTGAAACAGGGGAAGTAGATACGCAGTATTTT. The full variable domain, in which reference TRBV25-1 and TRBJ2-3 provide the parts outside the CDR3, is EADIYQTPRYLVIGTGKKITLECSQTMGHDKMYWYQQDPGMELHLIHYSYGVNSTEKGDLSSESTVSRIRTEHFPLTLESARPSHTSQYLCASSETGEVDTQYFGPGTRLTVL.

This clonotype was recorded many times. Being off target in a library aimed at alpha chains, this beta chain has a size of little meaning. The rearrangement joins TRBV3-1 to TRBJ2-4; D uncertain. Trimming cost V 3 bases and J 0 bases, with 9 bases left between them. The CDR3 has 15 amino acids. Germline V gives CDR1 LGHDT, CDR2 YNNKEL (reference sequence). The CDR3 loop is CASSQGGLAKNIQYF. CDR3 bases: TGTGCCAGCAGCCAGGGCGGTCTAGCCAAAAACATTCAGTACTTC.

This clonotype has ten or more counts. The library was built for alpha chains, so this beta chain is an off-target read and its size means little. The CDR3 sequence is CATPQTGGGRGQETQYF. The CDR3, as DNA: TGTGCCACCCCTCAAACAGGAGGGGGAAGGGGCCAAGAGACCCAGTACTTC. The chain links TRBV21-1 to TRBJ2-5; the D call in the table, TRBD1, was not verified against the DNA. TRBV21-1 is shown as a pseudogene. The length of the CDR3 is 17 residues.

This clonotype was found many times. This beta chain came through as a stray read in a library set up for alpha chains, and its size says little. The J gene is TRBJ2-7, the V gene TRBV20-1, with 8 bases identical to TRBD2. The trim removed 3 bases at V and 2 bases at J, leaving 6 bases unmatched. This CDR3 has 14 amino acids. Looked up from germline, CDR1 is DFQATT and CDR2 is SNEGSKA (reference sequence). In DNA, the CDR3 is TGCAGTGCTAGTATAGCGGGGACTCCCTACGAGCAGTACTTC. Translating it yields CSASIAGTPYEQYF.

This clonotype was recorded a few times. Because this beta chain is a stray read in a library intended to capture alpha chains, its abundance should not be given much weight. V usage is TRBV5-1 and J usage is TRBJ1-1; maybe TRBD1 (5 bases). V lost 7 bases to trimming and J lost 4 bases, with 11 bases between them. Per the germline V gene, CDR1 is SGHRS and CDR2 is YFSETQ. CDR3 size: 12 residues. The CDR3 loop is CASGQGSTEAFF. Written as DNA, the CDR3 is TGCGCCAGCGGCCAGGGAAGCACTGAAGCTTTCTTT. Based on the CDR3 plus reference TRBV5-1 and TRBJ1-1, the full variable domain is KAGVTQTPRYLIKTRGQQVTLSCSPISGHRSVSWYQQTPGQGLQFLFEYFSETQRNKGNFPGRFSGRQFSNSRSEMNVSTLELGDSALYLCASGQGSTEAFFGQGTRLTVV.

Remarks on this clonotype: Since the library was made to target alpha chains, this beta chain is a stray read and its abundance is not meaningful. This chain links TRBV25-1 with TRBJ2-1; D is undetermined. The ends were cut back, 3 bases at V and 8 bases at J, with 8 bases in the middle. The CDR3 spans 12 residues. Germline V CDR1 and CDR2: MGHDK, SYGVNS. The CDR3 spells CASSEAGHEQFF. The CDR3 bases are TGTGCCAGCAGTGAGGCCGGGCATGAGCAGTTCTTC.

This clonotype was observed at least ten times. Found in a library prepared for alpha chains, this beta chain is an off-target read, and its abundance has little meaning. V gene TRBV20-1 combines with J gene TRBJ2-7; 11 nucleotides match TRBD2. J gave up 2 bases and V 3 bases, and 12 bases lay outside the gene matches. The length of the CDR3 is 17 residues. Germline V lookup: CDR1 DFQATT, CDR2 SNEGSKA (reference sequence). The CDR3 loop is CSASTGTSGGWTYEQYF. The CDR3 DNA sequence: TGCAGTGCTAGCACCGGGACTAGCGGAGGGTGGACCTACGAGCAGTACTTC.